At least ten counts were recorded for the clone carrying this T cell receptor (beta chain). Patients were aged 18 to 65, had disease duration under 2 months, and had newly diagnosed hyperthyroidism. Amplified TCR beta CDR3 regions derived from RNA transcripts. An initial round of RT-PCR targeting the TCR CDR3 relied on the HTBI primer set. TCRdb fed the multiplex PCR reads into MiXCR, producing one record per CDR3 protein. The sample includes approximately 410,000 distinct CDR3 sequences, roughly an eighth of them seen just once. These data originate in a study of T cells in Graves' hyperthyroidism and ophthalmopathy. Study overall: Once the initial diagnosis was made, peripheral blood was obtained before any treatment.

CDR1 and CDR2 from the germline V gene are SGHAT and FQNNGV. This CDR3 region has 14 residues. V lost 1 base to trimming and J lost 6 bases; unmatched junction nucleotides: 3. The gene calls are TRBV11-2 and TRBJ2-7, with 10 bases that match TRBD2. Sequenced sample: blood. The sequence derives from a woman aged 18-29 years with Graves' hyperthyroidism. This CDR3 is CASSLAAGGLEQYF. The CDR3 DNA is TGTGCCAGCAGCTTAGCAGCGGGAGGGCTCGAGCAGTACTTC.